The clone carrying this T cell receptor beta chain was seen more than once but under ten times. Its target is not known. The data were taken from a study of early T cells in non-severe SARS-CoV-2 infection. Findings of the study overall: VDJdb matching favored anti-spike CD8 responses, missing private and CD4 specificities.

V dropped 1 base and J dropped 7; count of bases not matched to a gene: 16. There are 18 residues in the CDR3. Germline values: CDR1 SGHTA, CDR2 FQGNSA. TCRdb reprocessed the 5' RACE reads with MiXCR, giving one entry per CDR3 protein. Here the sample spans 85,000 to 100,000 distinct CDR3 sequences, 9.5% to 12% being singletons. This clonotype was sampled from an adult who was a healthcare worker with PCR-confirmed SARS-CoV-2 infection or an uninfected control (not recorded which). Specimen: whole blood, collected at baseline. The chain couples TRBV7-2 to TRBJ2-1, with TRBD2 matching 7 bases. CDR3 DNA sequence: TGTGCCAGCAGCTTAGTCTCGATTGCGGGGGTCCAAGTTAATGAGCAGTTCTTC. The encoded protein is CASSLVSIAGVQVNEQFF.